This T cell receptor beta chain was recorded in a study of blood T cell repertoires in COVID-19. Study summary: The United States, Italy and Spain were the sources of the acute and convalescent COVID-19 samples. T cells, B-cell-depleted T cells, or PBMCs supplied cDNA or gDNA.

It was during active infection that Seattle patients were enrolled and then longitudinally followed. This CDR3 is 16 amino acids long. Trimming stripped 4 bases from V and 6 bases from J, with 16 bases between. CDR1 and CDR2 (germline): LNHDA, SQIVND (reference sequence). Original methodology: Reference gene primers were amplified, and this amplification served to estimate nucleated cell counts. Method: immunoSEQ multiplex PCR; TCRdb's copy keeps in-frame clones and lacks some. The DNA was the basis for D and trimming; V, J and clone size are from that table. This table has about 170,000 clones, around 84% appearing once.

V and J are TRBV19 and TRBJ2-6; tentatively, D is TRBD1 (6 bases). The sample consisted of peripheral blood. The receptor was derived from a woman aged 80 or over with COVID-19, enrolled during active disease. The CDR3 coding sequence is TGTGCCAGTAGTAGGACAGAAGTCTCTCAGGCCAACGTCCTGACTTTC. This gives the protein CASSRTEVSQANVLTF.